This is a list of T cell receptor beta chains from one sample in a study of PD-L1 blockade in urothelial cancer. The protocol was immunoSEQ multiplex PCR, while the TCRdb copy is restricted to in-frame clones and leaves out a portion. The data hold about 45,000 clones, with about 88% observed a single time. Sequenced here: PBMCs, sampled around atezolizumab (anti-PD-L1) treatment. The source of these receptors is a donor at least 40 years old with urothelial cancer. CDR3s include the opening cysteine and the closing phenylalanine or tryptophan.

j_call v_call cdr3_aa
TRBJ1-1 TRBV10-1 CASSEQGANTEAFF
TRBJ2-1 TRBV28 CASSQSQGLHRYGQFF
TRBJ1-1 TRBV7-2 CASRGPGGGSEAFF
TRBJ2-6 TRBV13 CASSLGLGATGANVLTF
TRBJ2-1 TRBV7-2 CASSLFPGGEFF
TRBJ2-3 TRBV7-2 CASSPRTGRGDTQYF
TRBJ1-5 TRBV6-6 CASSPRGGYSNQPQHF
TRBJ2-7 TRBV5-1 CASSLGAKSNDEQYF
TRBJ1-4 TRBV7-6 CASSLVEGMGEKLFF
TRBJ1-4 TRBV4-2 CASSQDPGYGNEKLFF
TRBJ2-7 TRBV28 CASSTWTSDSLKVDYEQYF
TRBJ2-1 TRBV30 CAWSGSVLASLNEQFF
TRBJ1-1 TRBV2 CASSYVTEAFF
TRBJ1-1 TRBV5-1 CATTTGLGRNTEAFF
TRBJ2-3 TRBV18 CASSPTSGATDTQYF
TRBJ2-7 TRBV6-5 CASSYSGTGYEQYF
TRBJ2-7 TRBV29-1 CSVGQGGREQYF
TRBJ2-7 TRBV4-3 CASSQVRGYEQYF
TRBJ2-2 TRBV7-2 CASSLKRSGELFF
TRBJ2-3 TRBV15 CATGRQGGTDTQYF
TRBJ1-5 TRBV2 CASRYRGGNQPQHF
TRBJ2-5 TRBV7-9 CASSRVWEGETQYF
TRBJ2-7 TRBV28 CASSPGGLGFWEQYF
TRBJ2-5 TRBV4-1 CASSQDPGSQETQYF
TRBJ2-1 TRBV7-9 CASSPPPGGNEQFF
TRBJ2-5 TRBV10-3 CAISWDTKFTYF
TRBJ1-3 TRBV18 CASSPSQGTRNTIYF
TRBJ2-5 TRBV6-5 CASSYGAKETQYF
TRBJ1-5 TRBV29-1 CSVVFQAGQPQHF
TRBJ2-1 TRBV5-1 CASSWGTSGSYEQFF
TRBJ2-2 TRBV10-3 CAISESVGSTNTGELFF
TRBJ2-2 TRBV7-8 CASSLAWQARFPGELFF
TRBJ2-7 TRBV4-2 CASSQQTSGATYEQYF